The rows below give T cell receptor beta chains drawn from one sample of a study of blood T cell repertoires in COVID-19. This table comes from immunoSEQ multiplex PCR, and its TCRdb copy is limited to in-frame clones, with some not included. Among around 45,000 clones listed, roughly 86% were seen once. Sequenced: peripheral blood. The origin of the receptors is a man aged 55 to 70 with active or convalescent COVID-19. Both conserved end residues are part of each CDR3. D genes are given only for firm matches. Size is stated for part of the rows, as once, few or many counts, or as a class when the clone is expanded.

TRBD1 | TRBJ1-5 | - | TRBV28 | TGTGCCAGCGGGAAAGGGACAGGAGGAAATCAGCCCCAGCATTTT | CASGKGTGGNQPQHF
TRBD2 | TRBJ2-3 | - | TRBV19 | TGTGCCAGTAGTACTACTAGCGGGGGAAGCACAGATACGCAGTATTTT | CASSTTSGGSTDTQYF
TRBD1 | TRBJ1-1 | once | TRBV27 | TGTGCCAGCAGCCCGCCGGGACAGGGGGCACTCACTGAAGCTTTCTTT | CASSPPGQGALTEAFF
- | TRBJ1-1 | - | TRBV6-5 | TGTGCCAGCAGTTACCAAAGCAGGCTCGAAGCTTTCTTT | CASSYQSRLEAFF
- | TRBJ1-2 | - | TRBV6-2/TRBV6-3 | TGTGCCAGCAGCTCCATCCAACGGACAGATAACTATGGCTACACCTTC | CASSSIQRTDNYGYTF
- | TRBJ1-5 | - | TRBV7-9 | TGTGCCAGCAGCGCTAGACAGAGCAATCAGCCCCAGCATTTT | CASSARQSNQPQHF
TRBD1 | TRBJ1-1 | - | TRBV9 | TGTGCCAGCAGCCCGTGGGGACAGGGGAACACTGAAGCTTTCTTT | CASSPWGQGNTEAFF
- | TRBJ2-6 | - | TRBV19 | TGTGCCAGTAGTATTTGGGCAGGGGACTCTGGGGCCAACGTCCTGACTTTC | CASSIWAGDSGANVLTF
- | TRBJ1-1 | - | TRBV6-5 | TGTGCCAGCAGTTACTTCAGGGCCAACACTGAAGCTTTCTTT | CASSYFRANTEAFF
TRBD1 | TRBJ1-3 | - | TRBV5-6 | TGTGCCAGCAGGGGACAGGGACAGGCTGGAAACACCATATATTTT | CASRGQGQAGNTIYF
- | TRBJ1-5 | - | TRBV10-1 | TGCGCCAGCAGTGACGGAGGGGAGTGGGGGAATCAGCCCCAGCATTTT | CASSDGGEWGNQPQHF
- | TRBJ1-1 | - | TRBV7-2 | TGTGCCAGCAGCTTAGGCGGAGACACTGAAGCTTTCTTT | CASSLGGDTEAFF
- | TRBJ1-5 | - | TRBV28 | TGTGCCAGCAGTTTGTCGCAGGGGTTAGGTGATAGCAATCAGCCCCAGCATTTT | CASSLSQGLGDSNQPQHF
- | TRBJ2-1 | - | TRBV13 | TGTGCCAGCAGCCCTAGGGGGTTCTACAATGAGCAGTTCTTC | CASSPRGFYNEQFF
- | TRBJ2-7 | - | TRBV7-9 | TGTGCCAGCAGCTTAGACATAGGGGGGGTAGGTTACGAGCAGTACTTC | CASSLDIGGVGYEQYF
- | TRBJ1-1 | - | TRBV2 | TGTGCCAGCATGCGAGGGGCAGGGGACACTGAAGCTTTCTTT | CASMRGAGDTEAFF
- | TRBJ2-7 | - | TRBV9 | TGTGCCAGCAGCAACTCTCCTGCGCTGGAGCAGTACTTC | CASSNSPALEQYF